A selection of T cell receptor beta chains follows, all from one sample in a study of T cells in Graves' hyperthyroidism and ophthalmopathy. A single record per CDR3 protein comes from TCRdb applying MiXCR to the multiplex PCR reads. This table holds some 620,000 distinct CDR3 sequences, 15% to 20% found once. The sequenced material came from blood. These receptors came from a woman in her twenties or thirties with Graves' hyperthyroidism. Each CDR3 is given with its conserved first and last residue. D genes are given only for firm matches. Only some rows state a clone size, as once, few, many or a class for expanded clones.

J	size	V	D	CDR3	DNA
TRBJ2-7	many	TRBV6-5	.	CASSYSLEGGKVIQGDEQYF	TGTGCCAGCAGTTACTCGTTAGAGGGGGGAAAAGTAATCCAAGGAGACGAGCAGTACTTC
TRBJ1-6	.	TRBV6-5	.	CASSYSGGYSNSPLHF	TGTGCCAGCAGTTACTCGGGGGGGTATAGTAATTCACCCCTCCACTTT
TRBJ1-1	.	TRBV4-3	.	CASSHPGEGQLEAFF	TGCGCCAGCAGCCACCCCGGGGAGGGTCAACTCGAAGCTTTCTTT
TRBJ1-1	many	TRBV20-1	.	CSAPLNTEAFF	TGCAGTGCTCCGCTGAACACTGAAGCTTTCTTT
TRBJ2-5	few	TRBV7-9	.	CASSLKQGQETQYF	TGTGCCAGCAGCTTAAAACAGGGCCAAGAGACCCAGTACTTC
TRBJ2-7	many	TRBV13	.	CASSPQGMTDYEQYF	TGTGCCAGCAGTCCCCAGGGCATGACCGACTACGAGCAGTACTTC
TRBJ1-4	many	TRBV28	.	CASTWVANEKLFF	TGTGCCAGCACATGGGTCGCTAATGAAAAACTGTTTTTT
TRBJ2-1	few	TRBV7-9	.	CASSFLRSLGGEQFF	TGTGCCAGCAGCTTTTTACGCTCTCTCGGTGGGGAGCAGTTCTTC
TRBJ2-1	few	TRBV4-3	TRBD2	CASSPTSGAGNEQFF	TGCGCCAGCAGCCCGACTAGCGGGGCCGGCAATGAGCAGTTCTTC
TRBJ2-7	many	TRBV27	TRBD1	CASSLTGQVTYEQYF	TGTGCCAGCAGTTTAACGGGACAGGTCACCTACGAGCAGTACTTC
TRBJ2-2	.	TRBV18	.	CASSPRGAENTGELFF	TGTGCCAGCTCCCCCCGGGGGGCAGAAAACACCGGGGAGCTGTTTTTT
TRBJ1-4	few	TRBV7-6	.	CASSLNRANEKLFF	TGTGCCAGCAGCTTAAATAGGGCAAATGAAAAACTGTTTTTT
TRBJ2-5	.	TRBV29-1	TRBD2	CSVVFPSGRNKGETQYF	TGCAGCGTTGTGTTTCCTAGCGGGAGGAATAAGGGAGAGACCCAGTACTTC
TRBJ2-7	.	TRBV10-3	TRBD2	CAISEPELAGGSYEQYF	TGTGCCATCAGTGAGCCGGAACTAGCGGGAGGCTCCTACGAGCAGTACTTC
TRBJ1-6	few	TRBV3-1	.	CASSQGFVSPLHF	TGTGCCAGCAGCCAAGGATTCGTTTCACCCCTCCACTTT
TRBJ1-2	many	TRBV5-6	.	CASSLRSADYGYTF	TGTGCCAGCAGCTTGCGTTCAGCAGACTATGGCTACACCTTC
TRBJ2-1	few	TRBV6-2/TRBV6-3	.	CASSYFGEQFF	TGTGCCAGCAGCTACTTTGGTGAGCAGTTCTTC
TRBJ1-2	.	TRBV29-1	.	CSVDEGNYGYTF	TGCAGCGTTGACGAGGGGAACTATGGCTACACCTTC
TRBJ2-1	.	TRBV10-3	TRBD2	CAIRGTSGSDNEQFF	TGTGCCATCAGGGGAACTAGCGGGAGCGACAATGAGCAGTTCTTC
TRBJ2-2	.	TRBV7-3	.	CASSPQGHTGELFF	TGTGCCAGCAGCCCCCAGGGGCACACCGGGGAGCTGTTTTTT
TRBJ1-1	.	TRBV6-1	.	CASSPNRDKSTEAFF	TGTGCCAGCAGTCCCAACAGGGATAAGAGCACTGAAGCTTTCTTT
TRBJ1-4	few	TRBV12-3/TRBV12-4	.	CASSPHYGNEKLFF	TGTGCCAGCAGCCCTCACTACGGTAATGAAAAACTGTTTTTT
TRBJ1-1	.	TRBV28	TRBD1	CASSSPGQTMLEAFF	TGTGCCAGCAGTTCTCCGGGACAGACGATGCTTGAAGCTTTCTTT
TRBJ1-5	many	TRBV3-1	.	CASSQDLGASQPQHF	TGTGCCAGCAGCCAAGATCTAGGGGCGAGTCAGCCCCAGCATTTT